Reported below is one T cell receptor beta chain. Sequenced by immunoSEQ multiplex PCR; TCRdb stores in-frame clones only, minus some. The table shows about 83,000 clones, with 85% to 90% occurring only once. Germline CDR1 reads LGHNT; CDR2 reads FRNRAP. After removal of 1 base from V and 5 bases from J, the junction contained 3 bases not matched to a gene. This CDR3 is built from 14 residues. The data were taken from a study of blood T cell repertoires in COVID-19. This receptor was taken from a man older than 75 with active or convalescent COVID-19. Sequencing was carried out using peripheral blood. The V and J genes are TRBV12-5 and TRBJ2-3; TRBD1 matches at 7 bases. CDR3 bases: TGTGCTAGTGGTTTGGAAACAGGGGAAGATACGCAGTATTTT. Translation: CASGLETGEDTQYF.